This TCR beta chain is from a study of response to subunit inactivated influenza vaccine. With respect to this clonotype: What it binds is not known.

Study-wide results and caveats: There was a suggestion from the authors that each seasonal influenza vaccination recruits few new T cells.

TCRdb analysed the RT-PCR reads with MiXCR anew, one entry per CDR3 protein. Seen here are 710,000 or so distinct CDR3 sequences, approximately 14% observed once, and the top ten hold 11%. V was clipped by 7 bases and J by 0 bases, with 10 bases between them. Germline CDR1 reads MNHNY; CDR2 reads SVGAGI (reference sequence). The CDR3 contains 13 residues. The receptor was isolated from a man aged 50 to 59 who received an inactivated influenza vaccine. V usage is TRBV6-6 and J usage is TRBJ2-7; TRBD1 might be the D (6 bases). The sample here was PBMCs from blood, taken roughly 12 days after vaccination. CDR3 sequence reads: CASTPTGSYEQYF. Written as DNA, the CDR3 is TGTGCCAGCACCCCGACAGGCTCCTACGAGCAGTACTTC.